Each of the 23 T cell receptor beta chains below was sequenced from the same sample in a study of T-cell reconstitution after alpha-beta-depleted transplantation in children. Molecular barcoding with unique molecular identifiers was used for the TCRbeta library. TCRdb fed the PCR reads into MiXCR, producing one record per CDR3 protein. Here the sample spans fewer than 400,000 distinct CDR3 sequences, roughly 22% being singletons. Sequences were derived from PBMCs from the stem cell graft donor, sampled from the stem cell graft. All receptors derive from a human donor who donated a stem cell graft to a child with acute myeloid leukemia.

V gene TRBV27 combines with J gene TRBJ1-6; D is unresolved. Germline CDR1 and CDR2: MNHEY and SMNVEV (reference sequence). Between the trimmed V and J ends, which lost 4 bases and 7 bases, there was a span of 8 bases. The CDR3 is 13 amino acids. The chain's CDR3 is CASSYQPNSPLHF. The CDR3 DNA reads as TGTGCCAGCAGTTACCAGCCGAATTCACCCCTCCACTTT.

This clonotype was seen repeatedly, ten times or more. The gene calls are TRBV20-1 and TRBJ2-7, with a tentative D call TRBD2 (5 bases). Germline V gene lookup returns CDR1 DFQATT and CDR2 SNEGSKA (reference sequence). CDR3 length equals 14 residues. V dropped 2 bases and J dropped 1 base, with 12 bases sitting between them. CDR3 region: CSARSPLGSYEQYF. The CDR3 DNA is TGCAGTGCTAGATCCCCACTAGGGTCCTACGAGCAGTACTTC.

This rearrangement joins TRBV10-3 to TRBJ1-1, with TRBD1 as a possible D gene (6 bases). Trimming removed 8 bases from V and 1 base from J, with 11 bases in between. The CDR3 spans 13 residues. The germline V gene has CDR1 ENHRY and CDR2 SYGVKD. Here the CDR3 DNA reads TGTGCCATCGGGCGAGGGGGGAACACTGAAGCTTTCTTT. This translates into CAIGRGGNTEAFF.

This clonotype was found a few times. V is TRBV27 and J is TRBJ1-5, with a weak D call TRBD1 (6 bases). There are 18 residues in the CDR3. V gave up 3 bases and J gave up 6 bases, with 24 bases separating them. Germline values: CDR1 MNHEY, CDR2 SMNVEV (reference sequence). CDR3 sequence: CASSFKAPTGIRFQPQHF. CDR3 in DNA: TGTGCCAGCAGTTTTAAAGCCCCGACAGGAATTAGATTTCAGCCCCAGCATTTT.

The V and J genes are TRBV4-1 and TRBJ1-5; no definite D call. The CDR3 runs 14 residues. Trimming cost V 0 bases and J 5 bases, with 8 bases left between them. Per the germline V gene, CDR1 is MGHRA and CDR2 is YSYEKL. The CDR3 DNA follows: TGCGCCAGCAGCCAAGATCGGGGAGATCAGCCCCAGCATTTT. Its translation: CASSQDRGDQPQHF.

This chain links TRBV7-7 with TRBJ2-5; TRBD1 might be the D (5 bases). The CDR3 extends over 14 amino acids. Germline V gene sequence: CDR1 SSHAT, CDR2 FNYEAQ (reference sequence). Trimming stripped 5 bases from V and 2 bases from J, with 12 bases between. CDR3 DNA: TGTGCCAGCAGCACTCGACAGCCACAAGAGACCCAGTACTTC. The encoded protein is CASSTRQPQETQYF.

The chain couples TRBV5-6 to TRBJ2-6, with TRBD1 identical over 8 bases. CDR1 and CDR2 from the germline V gene are SGHDT and YYEEEE. J gave up 6 bases and V 4 bases, and 6 bases lay outside the gene matches. CDR3 length: 15 amino acids. The CDR3 nucleotides read TGTGCCAGCAGCCCGGACAGGGCTGAGGCCAACGTCCTGACTTTC. It encodes CASSPDRAEANVLTF.

The chain uses TRBV12-3 or TRBV12-4 and TRBJ1-4; perhaps TRBD1 as D (5 bases). This CDR3 has 13 residues. V dropped 2 bases and J dropped 7 bases, with 8 bases sitting between them. Here the CDR3 DNA reads TGTGCCAGCAGTTTACCGCAGGGTGAAAAACTGTTTTTT. Residues: CASSLPQGEKLFF.

This clonotype was counted between two and nine times. The chain employs TRBV7-2 and TRBJ2-5; 7 bases are shared with TRBD2. The germline V gene encodes CDR1 SGHTA and CDR2 FQGNSA. The CDR3 extends over 14 amino acids. The ends lost 6 bases at V and 0 bases at J; junction bases unmatched: 4. The CDR3 loop is CASRRTSDQETQYF. The CDR3 DNA follows: TGTGCCAGCAGGCGTACTAGCGACCAAGAGACCCAGTACTTC.

This clonotype showed up just a few times. This chain links TRBV12-3 or TRBV12-4 with TRBJ1-5; D unclear. V gave up 2 bases and J gave up 11 bases, with 7 bases separating them. This CDR3 comprises 11 residues. The CDR3 DNA follows: TGTGCCAGCAGTTTAACCTCAACCCAGCATTTT. It specifies CASSLTSTQHF.

This clonotype was counted ten times or more. The rearrangement links TRBV29-1 to TRBJ2-5; D is perhaps TRBD2 (7 bases). Germline V gene data show CDR1 as SQVTM and CDR2 as ANQGSEA. This CDR3 contains 14 residues. Deletions cut 7 bases from V and 7 bases from J, with 22 bases between. The CDR3 sequence is CSATGGPGDWTQYF. The CDR3 bases are TGCAGCGCCACCGGGGGGCCCGGAGATTGGACCCAGTACTTC.

This clonotype has more than one count but fewer than ten. The chain links TRBV7-9 to TRBJ2-7; the D gene is possibly TRBD1 (5 bases). The germline V gene has CDR1 SEHNR and CDR2 FQNEAQ (reference sequence). V shed 5 bases and J shed 0 bases, with 14 bases lying between them. The CDR3 length is 15 residues. CDR3 region: CASSQGSRSSYEQYF. The CDR3, as DNA: TGTGCCAGCAGCCAGGGTTCTAGGAGCTCCTACGAGCAGTACTTC.

The V and J genes are TRBV24-1 and TRBJ2-7; D not resolved. Germline V gene sequence: CDR1 KGHDR, CDR2 SFDVKD. The CDR3 spans 15 residues. With 0 bases removed from V and 3 bases from J, the gap between germline ends came to 11 bases. The CDR3 nucleotides are TGTGCCACCAGTGATTTGCAGAAGGTCTACTACGAGCAGTACTTC. Translated: CATSDLQKVYYEQYF.

Only a few counts were recorded for this clonotype. V and J are TRBV20-1 and TRBJ1-4, with a weak D call TRBD1 (6 bases). The V gene's germline CDR1 is DFQATT and CDR2 SNEGSKA (reference sequence). The CDR3 is 13 amino acids. V shed 4 bases and J shed 8 bases, with 14 bases lying between them. CDR3 in amino acids: CSAMDSLKEKLFF. In DNA form, the CDR3 reads TGCAGTGCTATGGACAGCCTTAAGGAAAAACTGTTTTTT.

This clonotype has at least ten counts. J is TRBJ2-3 and V is TRBV12-3 or TRBV12-4, with D perhaps TRBD1 or TRBD2 (5 bases each). This CDR3 spans 15 amino acids. V was pared by 5 bases and J by 2 bases, with 14 bases between. The CDR3 region is CASSPGTPPTDTQYF. CDR3 coding DNA: TGTGCCAGCAGTCCCGGGACCCCTCCCACAGATACGCAGTATTTT.

The chain couples TRBV7-2 to TRBJ2-7; tentative D call: TRBD2 (6 bases). Germline V CDR1 and CDR2: SGHTA, FQGNSA. The CDR3 consists of 15 residues. V lost 5 bases and J lost 4, with 18 bases in between. The CDR3 region is CASSHTGTGGYEQYF. The CDR3 nucleotides read TGTGCCAGCAGCCACACCGGGACTGGGGGATACGAGCAGTACTTC.

CDR3 DNA: TGTGCCAGCAGCGTAGAGCGGGAGGTCGGGGAGACCCAGTACTTC. Encoded protein: CASSVEREVGETQYF. The chain couples TRBV9 to TRBJ2-5; TRBD2 matches 9 bases. The ends lost 0 bases at V and 5 bases at J; junction bases unmatched: 5. Germline-derived CDR1 and CDR2 are SGDLS and YYNGEE. The CDR3 sequence is 15 residues long.

The chain recombines TRBV12-3 or TRBV12-4 with TRBJ2-1; D remains ambiguous. V lost 6 bases to trimming and J lost 10 bases, with 16 bases between them. The CDR3 runs 13 residues. In nucleotides, the CDR3 is TGTGCCAGCAGGCTACAGAGTCTGCAAGAGCAGTTCTTC. Amino acid sequence: CASRLQSLQEQFF.

The chain carries TRBV4-2 and TRBJ2-1; 12 nucleotides match TRBD2. The CDR3 has 17 residues. Germline trimming cut 1 base from V and 4 bases from J; bases unmatched to any gene: 5. Germline values: CDR1 LGHNA, CDR2 YNFKEQ. The CDR3 region is CASSQVSGTSGYNEQFF. In nucleotides, the CDR3 is TGTGCCAGCAGCCAAGTTTCCGGGACTAGCGGGTACAATGAGCAGTTCTTC.

This clonotype came up a few times. The CDR3 bases are TGCGCCAGCAGTCGGAGCGGGAGGATGAATGAGCAGTTCTTC. Its translation: CASSRSGRMNEQFF. The chain links TRBV10-2 to TRBJ2-1; 9 positions match TRBD2. The junction had 6 bases not matched to a gene; V was cut back by 5 bases and J by 7 bases. CDR3 length: 14 amino acids. Germline values: CDR1 WSHSY, CDR2 SAAADI.

This clonotype came up a few times. This chain joins TRBV20-1 and TRBJ2-7; 9 bases agree with TRBD2. Unmatched junction bases numbered 17, after V lost 8 bases and J lost 0 bases. The CDR3 has 17 residues. CDR1 is DFQATT, CDR2 SNEGSKA, per germline (reference sequence). CDR3 bases: TGCAGTACTATAGGGGGACTAGCTTCAACGAGCTCCTACGAGCAGTACTTC. It codes for CSTIGGLASTSSYEQYF.

V gene TRBV15 combines with J gene TRBJ2-1, with 7 positions matching TRBD1. The V gene end was trimmed by 5 bases and the J gene end by 10 bases; junction bases not matched to a gene: 5. The germline CDR1 and CDR2 sequences are LNHNV and YYDKDF (reference sequence). CDR3 size: 12 residues. The chain's CDR3 is CATSGHRGEQFF. DNA for the CDR3: TGTGCCACCAGCGGACACAGGGGAGAGCAGTTCTTC. The complete variable domain, with remaining parts taken from reference TRBV15 and TRBJ2-1, reads DAMVIQNPRYQVTQFGKPVTLSCSQTLNHNVMYWYQQKSSQAPKLLFHYYDKDFNNEADTPDNFQSRRPNTSFCFLDIRSPGLGDTAMYLCATSGHRGEQFFGPGTRLTVL.

This clonotype was detected many times. The J gene is TRBJ2-7, the V gene TRBV28; the match to TRBD2 covers 7 bases. The germline V gene encodes CDR1 MDHEN and CDR2 SYDVKM. The CDR3 runs 15 residues. V gave up 1 base and J gave up 3 bases; unmatched junction bases: 6. The CDR3 loop is CASSLLSGTFYEQYF. For the CDR3, the DNA is TGTGCCAGCAGTTTATTGAGCGGGACGTTCTACGAGCAGTACTTC. The full variable domain, its missing parts supplied by reference TRBV28 and TRBJ2-7, is DVKVTQSSRYLVKRTGEKVFLECVQDMDHENMFWYRQDPGLGLRLIYFSYDVKMKEKGDIPEGYSVSREKKERFSLILESASTNQTSMYLCASSLLSGTFYEQYFGPGTRLTVT.